This T cell receptor beta chain was captured by sequencing in a study of T-cell memory formation after mild COVID-19. TCRdb redid the calling of the 5' RACE reads with MiXCR, one entry per CDR3 protein. The table includes about 130,000 distinct CDR3 sequences, about a sixth detected once. CDR1 SQVTM and CDR2 ANQGSEA come from the germline V gene. CDR3 length: 12 residues. V gave up 5 bases and J gave up 7 bases, with 9 bases separating them. Overall study results and limits: Some clones that responded turned up in pre-infection memory, which suggests that cross-reactive memory joined in.

This clonotype was seen more than once but under ten times. The antigen is unknown. The source material was PBMCs or a T cell subset sorted from them (not recorded which). This sequence joins TRBV29-1 and TRBJ1-6, with D possibly TRBD1 on 5 matching bases. The TCR comes from a man aged 18 to 29 who had mild COVID-19 (a few samples of this study predate the infection). Cell type and time point are not known. The CDR3 here is CSVRQGNSPLHF. The CDR3 nucleotides read TGCAGCGTTCGGCAGGGAAATTCACCCCTCCACTTT. Based on the CDR3 plus reference TRBV29-1 and TRBJ1-6, the full variable domain is SAVISQKPSRDICQRGTSLTIQCQVDSQVTMMFWYRQQPGQSLTLIATANQGSEATYESGFVIDKFPISRPNLTFSTLTVSNMSPEDSSIYLCSVRQGNSPLHFGNGTRLTVT.